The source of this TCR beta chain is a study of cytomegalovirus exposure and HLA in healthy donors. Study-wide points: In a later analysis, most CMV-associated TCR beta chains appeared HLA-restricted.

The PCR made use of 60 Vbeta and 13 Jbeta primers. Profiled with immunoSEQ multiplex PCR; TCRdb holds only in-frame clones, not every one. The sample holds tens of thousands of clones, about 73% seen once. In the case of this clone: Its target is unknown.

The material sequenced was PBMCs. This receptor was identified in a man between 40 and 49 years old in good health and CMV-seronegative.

CDR3 in DNA: TGTGCCAGCAGTGGCACTAGCGGATACTCCTACAATGAGCAGTTCTTC. As protein: CASSGTSGYSYNEQFF. The chain links TRBV2 to TRBJ2-1; TRBD2 matches 8 bases. Unmatched junction bases numbered 5, after V lost 4 bases and J lost 0 bases. Germline lookup yields CDR1 SNHLY and CDR2 FYNNEI. The CDR3 runs to 16 residues.